The 16 T cell receptor beta chains below come from one sample, sequenced in a study of regulatory T cells in long-lasting Graves disease. As for time point: newly diagnosed GD, antithyroid drugs for less than 3 months. PBMC-extracted RNA yielded the TCR library. Arm-PCR of CDR3 regions and iRepertoire HTBI primers were the basis on which TCR beta libraries were built. TCRdb re-analysed the multiplex PCR reads in MiXCR, keeping a single row per CDR3 protein. The sample contains roughly 500,000 distinct CDR3 sequences, approximately 15% of which appear only once. The same data also contributed to another study, on T cells in Graves' hyperthyroidism and ophthalmopathy.

The starting material was peripheral blood mononuclear cells (PBMCs), obtained at new diagnosis, from a patient treated with antithyroid drugs. Source of these receptors: a young man with Graves disease.

This clonotype came up a few times. The chain recombines TRBV4-1 with TRBJ2-7; no clear D gene. The CDR3 loop spans 15 amino acids. Germline CDR1 MGHRA, CDR2 YSYEKL. Trimming left V 1 base short and J 3 bases short, with 13 bases between. In DNA form, the CDR3 reads TGCGCCAGCAGCCAAGGGATGTCGCTTTTCTACGAGCAGTACTTC. This sequence encodes CASSQGMSLFYEQYF.

This clonotype has more than one count but fewer than ten. The gene calls are TRBV5-1 and TRBJ1-1, with TRBD1 identical over 7 bases. Germline trimming cut 4 bases from V and 4 bases from J; bases unmatched to any gene: 10. The CDR3 is 15 amino acids. Germline values: CDR1 SGHRS, CDR2 YFSETQ. The chain's CDR3 is CASSDRDSLGTEAFF. In DNA, the CDR3 is TGCGCCAGCAGCGACAGGGACAGTTTAGGCACTGAAGCTTTCTTT.

Many counts were recorded for this clonotype. This chain uses TRBV11-2 with TRBJ2-1; a possible D gene is TRBD2 (6 bases). The V gene's germline CDR1 is SGHAT and CDR2 FQNNGV. This CDR3 spans 16 amino acids. V dropped 8 bases and J dropped 0 bases, with 17 bases sitting between them. The chain's CDR3 is CASQSGVALSYNEQFF. The CDR3 DNA reads as TGTGCCAGCCAGTCGGGAGTGGCTCTCTCCTACAATGAGCAGTTCTTC.

DNA of the CDR3: TGCGCCAGCAGTGCAGGGTGGGACACTGAAGCTTTCTTT. Translation gives CASSAGWDTEAFF. This chain joins TRBV10-1 and TRBJ1-1; weak D call: TRBD1 (5 bases). V lost 4 bases to trimming and J lost 3 bases, with 9 bases between them. Germline lookup yields CDR1 WNHNN and CDR2 SYGVQD (reference sequence). The CDR3 consists of 13 residues.

This clonotype was observed a few times. The V gene is TRBV14, the J gene TRBJ2-6; D is unresolved. The CDR3 spans 15 residues. The V gene lost 4 bases and the J gene lost 2 bases, with 9 bases spanning the gap. Germline assignment: CDR1 SGHDN and CDR2 FVKESK. The CDR3 nucleotides are TGTGCCAGCAGCCGCCTACTCACTGGGGCCAACGTCCTGACTTTC. Translation gives CASSRLLTGANVLTF.

In its sample, this clonotype was seen many times. The rearrangement uses TRBV5-1 and TRBJ2-7; possibly TRBD2 for D (5 bases). The CDR3 totals 14 residues. Germline lookup yields CDR1 SGHRS and CDR2 YFSETQ. V was cut by 2 bases and J by 2 bases, with 11 bases left in between. The DNA of the CDR3 is TGCGCCAGCAGCTTAGACGGGATAGCCTACGAGCAGTACTTC. Translated, it gives CASSLDGIAYEQYF.

This clonotype was counted many times. J is TRBJ2-5 and V is TRBV18; D uncertain. The CDR3 has 15 residues. CDR1 is KGHSH, CDR2 LQKENI, per germline. V lost 0 bases and J 2 bases, leaving 10 bases between the germline ends. The CDR3 loop reads CASSPPTNTQETQYF. As DNA, the CDR3 is TGTGCCAGCTCACCACCCACGAACACGCAAGAGACCCAGTACTTC. Based on the CDR3 plus reference TRBV18 and TRBJ2-5, the full variable domain is NAGVMQNPRHLVRRRGQEARLRCSPMKGHSHVYWYRQLPEEGLKFMVYLQKENIIDESGMPKERFSAEFPKEGPSILRIQQVVRGDSAAYFCASSPPTNTQETQYFGPGTRLLVL.

This chain links TRBV9 with TRBJ2-7; D tentatively reads TRBD1 or TRBD2 (7 bases each). The CDR3 extends over 14 amino acids. V was cut by 7 bases and J by 6 bases, with 20 bases left in between. The germline gives CDR1 SGDLS, CDR2 YYNGEE. The CDR3 sequence: CASGRGLGNREQYF. The CDR3 DNA sequence: TGTGCCAGCGGGAGGGGGCTGGGGAACCGCGAGCAGTACTTC.

In its sample, this clonotype was seen once. This likely reflects a read error, since a far larger clone is one base away. The chain is built from TRBV7-9 and TRBJ2-7; D is uncertain. Germline V gives CDR1 SEHNR, CDR2 FQNEAQ (reference sequence). Trimming removed 1 base from V and 2 bases from J, with 12 bases in between. The CDR3 extends over 15 amino acids. CDR3 sequence: CASSLGPPRTYEQYF. DNA for the CDR3: TGTGCCAGCAGCTTAGGTCCGCCGCGGACCTACGAGCAGTACTTC. The full variable domain, in which reference TRBV7-9 and TRBJ2-7 provide the parts outside the CDR3, is DTGVSQNPRHKITKRGQNVTFRCDPISEHNRLYWYRQTLGQGPEFLTYFQNEAQLEKSRLLSDRFSAERPKGSFSTLEIQRTEQGDSAMYLCASSLGPPRTYEQYFGPGTRLTVT.

This clonotype came up many times. The CDR3 protein is CASSPPQAGGSNEQFF. The CDR3 DNA follows: TGTGCCAGCTCACCACCGCAAGCGGGAGGGTCCAATGAGCAGTTCTTC. The chain joins TRBV18 to TRBJ2-1, with TRBD2 matching over 10 bases. The CDR3 has 16 amino acids. The V and J ends lost 0 bases and 6 bases, in that order; junction bases with no gene match: 5. The germline V gene encodes CDR1 KGHSH and CDR2 LQKENI.

The chain employs TRBV12-3 or TRBV12-4 and TRBJ2-5, with D perhaps matching TRBD2 (5 bases). CDR3 length equals 14 residues. Between the trimmed V and J ends, which lost 6 bases and 5 bases, there was a span of 16 bases. The DNA for the CDR3 is TGTGCCAGCAGGAGGGTCGGGGAAGGGGAGACCCAGTACTTC. Its translation: CASRRVGEGETQYF.

This clonotype has at least ten counts. The chain links TRBV2 to TRBJ2-2; 9 bases are a match to TRBD1. This CDR3 has 14 amino acids. CDR1 and CDR2 (germline): SNHLY, FYNNEI. Trimming took 6 bases from V and 2 from J; bases not matched to a gene: 1. DNA for the CDR3: TGTGCCAGCAGGGACAGGGGTAACACCGGGGAGCTGTTTTTT. Translating gives CASRDRGNTGELFF.

This clonotype was recorded a few times. This sequence joins TRBV20-1 and TRBJ1-2; 8 bases are shared with TRBD1. Unmatched junction bases numbered 8, after V lost 3 bases and J lost 8 bases. The CDR3 is 13 amino acids. Germline V gene lookup returns CDR1 DFQATT and CDR2 SNEGSKA (reference sequence). CDR3 DNA sequence: TGCAGTGCTAGTAGGACAGGGACCAAGGGCTACACCTTC. The encoded protein is CSASRTGTKGYTF.

The table lists this clonotype with a few counts. This clone may be a read error of a much larger clone one base away. No conserved phenylalanine or tryptophan ends this CDR3, so it is likely a read error. This chain links TRBV7-6 with TRBJ2-5; perhaps TRBD2 as D (5 bases). The CDR3 consists of 13 residues. Deletions cut 3 bases from V and 3 bases from J, with 8 bases between. Germline CDR1 is SGHVS and CDR2 is FNYEAQ. Written as DNA, the CDR3 is TGTGCCAGCAGCTTGGTCGGGAAAGAGACCCAGTACTCC. It translates to CASSLVGKETQYS.

This clonotype was recorded at least ten times. The genes are TRBV11-2 and TRBJ2-1; D tentatively fits TRBD1 or TRBD2 (5 bases each). Trimming left V 3 bases short and J 13 bases short, with 13 bases between. Germline CDR1 and CDR2: SGHAT and FQNNGV. The CDR3 sequence is 12 residues long. The CDR3 sequence is CASSFFEGLQFF. The CDR3 DNA follows: TGTGCCAGCAGCTTTTTCGAGGGGCTACAGTTCTTC.

This clonotype was observed at least ten times. The chain employs TRBV7-2 and TRBJ2-2; 8 nucleotides match TRBD2. Per germline, CDR1 SGHTA and CDR2 FQGNSA. The junction had 6 bases not matched to a gene; V was cut back by 5 bases and J by 4 bases. The CDR3 spans 15 residues. CDR3 sequence reads: CASSIGRAGTGELFF. In DNA, the CDR3 is TGTGCCAGCAGCATCGGGAGGGCCGGCACCGGGGAGCTGTTTTTT.